A selection of T cell receptor beta chains follows, all from one sample in a study. From the 5' RACE reads, TCRdb called clonotypes with MiXCR, one entry per CDR3 protein. The sample includes 35,000 to 55,000 distinct CDR3 sequences, roughly 20% of them seen just once. The material sequenced was Tregs sorted from a lymph node. The receptors shown here come from a female donor with breast cancer. Each CDR3 is given with its conserved first and last residue. A D gene is named only where the DNA matches it firmly. A clone size is listed for some rows: how often the clone was seen (once, few, many), or a class if it is expanded.

V gene,D gene,J gene,clone size,CDR3 protein,CDR3 DNA
TRBV15,NA,TRBJ1-4,many,CATLFAGEKLFF,TGTGCCACCTTATTCGCGGGTGAAAAACTGTTTTTT
TRBV18,NA,TRBJ1-5,few,CASSPARFDQPQHF,TGTGCCAGCTCCCCCGCCAGGTTCGATCAGCCCCAGCATTTT
TRBV25-1,NA,TRBJ2-2,many,CASSARDGTGELFF,TGTGCCAGCAGTGCCAGGGATGGCACCGGGGAGCTGTTTTTT
TRBV5-1,TRBD1,TRBJ2-1,many,CASSLAVTGDNEQFF,TGCGCCAGCAGCTTGGCTGTGACAGGGGACAATGAGCAGTTCTTC
TRBV12-3/TRBV12-4,NA,TRBJ1-2,many,CASSFRVANYGYTF,TGTGCCAGCAGTTTTCGAGTAGCTAACTATGGCTACACCTTC
TRBV3-1,NA,TRBJ1-1,many,CASSQEGVPAEAFF,TGTGCCAGCAGCCAAGAAGGGGTACCGGCTGAAGCTTTCTTT
TRBV4-2,NA,TRBJ1-6,NA,CASSHSITGSPLHF,TGTGCCAGCAGCCACTCCATAACCGGCTCACCCCTCCACTTT
TRBV27,NA,TRBJ2-3,few,CASSLFGTQYF,TGTGCCAGCAGTTTATTCGGTACGCAGTATTTT
TRBV10-3,NA,TRBJ2-2,once,CAIRRNTGERFF,TGTGCCATCAGGCGCAACACCGGGGAGCGGTTTTTT
TRBV12-3/TRBV12-4,NA,TRBJ2-1,few,CASSLGVVNEQFF,TGTGCCAGCAGTTTGGGGGTCGTCAATGAGCAGTTCTTC